This TCR beta chain was sequenced in a study of blood T cell repertoires in COVID-19. Membership in each cohort depended on participant-reported clinical history. Under the authors' procedure: Nucleated cell number was recorded as an estimate derived from reference gene primer amplification. Repertoires were generated with immunoSEQ multiplex PCR, while TCRdb's copy carries only in-frame clones and drops some. D and trimming were read from the DNA, whereas the V and J calls and clone size are those reported in that table. The sample consists of 200,000 to 250,000 clones, around 86% of them appearing once. This CDR3 has 15 residues. Germline loops: CDR1 LGHDT, CDR2 YNNKEL (reference sequence). Germline trimming cut 1 base from V and 7 bases from J; bases unmatched to any gene: 9. This clone was seen just once.

The sequencing input was PBMCs or T cells enriched from blood (not recorded which). This rearrangement joins TRBV3-1 (or the pseudogene TRBV3-2) to TRBJ1-2; 7 bases align to TRBD1. The clonotype was recovered from a woman in her fifties or sixties with acute COVID-19. The chain's CDR3 is CASSQGQGGIGGYTF. As DNA, the CDR3 is TGTGCCAGCAGCCAAGGACAGGGAGGAATTGGTGGCTACACCTTC.